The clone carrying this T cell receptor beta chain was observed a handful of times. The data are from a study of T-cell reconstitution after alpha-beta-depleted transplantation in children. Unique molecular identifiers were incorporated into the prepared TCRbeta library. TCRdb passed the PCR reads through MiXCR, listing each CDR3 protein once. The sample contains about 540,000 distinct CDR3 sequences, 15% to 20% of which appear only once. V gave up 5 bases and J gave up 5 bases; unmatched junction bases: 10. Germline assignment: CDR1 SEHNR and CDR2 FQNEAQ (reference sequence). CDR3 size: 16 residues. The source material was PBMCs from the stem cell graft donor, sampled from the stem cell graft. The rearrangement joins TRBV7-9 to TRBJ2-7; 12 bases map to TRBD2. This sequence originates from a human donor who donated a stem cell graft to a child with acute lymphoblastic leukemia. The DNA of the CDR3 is TGTGCCAGCAGCGTCCACTGGACTAGCGGGACCAACGAGCAGTACTTC. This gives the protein CASSVHWTSGTNEQYF. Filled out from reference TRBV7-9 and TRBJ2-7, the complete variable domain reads DTGVSQNPRHKITKRGQNVTFRCDPISEHNRLYWYRQTLGQGPEFLTYFQNEAQLEKSRLLSDRFSAERPKGSFSTLEIQRTEQGDSAMYLCASSVHWTSGTNEQYFGPGTRLTVT.